The rows below give T cell receptor beta chains drawn from one sample of a study of cytomegalovirus exposure and HLA in healthy donors. The protocol was immunoSEQ multiplex PCR, while the TCRdb copy is restricted to in-frame clones and leaves out a portion. The data show roughly 250,000 clones, around 87% seen once. The sequenced sample consisted of PBMCs. The receptors here all came from a man aged 18 to 29 in good health and CMV-seronegative. Both conserved end residues are part of each CDR3. Each record gives: J gene, CDR3 length, D gene, V gene, clone size, CDR3 protein, CDR3 DNA. D genes are given only for firm matches. Not all rows give a size; the values are once, few, many and, for expanded clones, a class.

j_call: TRBJ2-3
cdr3_length: 14
d_call: .
v_call: TRBV25-1
clone_size: .
cdr3_aa: CASSERVGRDTQYF
cdr3_nt: TGTGCCAGCAGTGAAAGGGTGGGGCGGGATACGCAGTATTTT

j_call: TRBJ2-7
cdr3_length: 12
d_call: TRBD2
v_call: TRBV27
clone_size: .
cdr3_aa: CASGRGAYEQYF
cdr3_nt: TGTGCCAGCGGTCGGGGGGCCTACGAGCAGTACTTC

j_call: TRBJ2-7
cdr3_length: 15
d_call: TRBD2
v_call: TRBV5-6
clone_size: .
cdr3_aa: CASTPMRGGRDEQYF
cdr3_nt: TGTGCCAGCACCCCCATGCGGGGGGGCCGGGACGAGCAGTACTTC

j_call: TRBJ2-2
cdr3_length: 13
d_call: .
v_call: TRBV28
clone_size: few
cdr3_aa: CASNGTPTGELFF
cdr3_nt: TGTGCCAGCAACGGGACACCCACCGGGGAGCTGTTTTTT

j_call: TRBJ1-4
cdr3_length: 16
d_call: .
v_call: TRBV5-1
clone_size: .
cdr3_aa: CASSPQGIPTNEKLFF
cdr3_nt: TGCGCCAGCAGCCCACAGGGAATCCCAACTAATGAAAAACTGTTTTTT

j_call: TRBJ2-5
cdr3_length: 16
d_call: TRBD1
v_call: TRBV13
clone_size: .
cdr3_aa: CASSPRTGGRSETQYF
cdr3_nt: TGTGCCAGCAGCCCACGGACAGGGGGCCGCTCGGAGACCCAGTACTTC

j_call: TRBJ2-7
cdr3_length: 15
d_call: TRBD2
v_call: TRBV28
clone_size: .
cdr3_aa: CASTPVAGLLFEQYF
cdr3_nt: TGTGCCAGCACCCCCGTAGCGGGTTTACTTTTCGAGCAGTACTTC

j_call: TRBJ2-2
cdr3_length: 14
d_call: TRBD1
v_call: TRBV2
clone_size: .
cdr3_aa: CASRTRGHTGELFF
cdr3_nt: TGTGCCAGCAGGACAAGGGGGCACACCGGGGAGCTGTTTTTT

j_call: TRBJ2-5
cdr3_length: 14
d_call: TRBD1
v_call: TRBV2
clone_size: .
cdr3_aa: CASTWDRHQETQYF
cdr3_nt: TGTGCCAGCACCTGGGACAGGCACCAAGAGACCCAGTACTTC

j_call: TRBJ1-6
cdr3_length: 12
d_call: .
v_call: TRBV29-1
clone_size: .
cdr3_aa: CSVSYAGSPLHF
cdr3_nt: TGCAGCGTTTCGTATGCGGGATCACCCCTCCACTTT

j_call: TRBJ1-6
cdr3_length: 15
d_call: .
v_call: TRBV6-5
clone_size: few
cdr3_aa: CASSRLGRYNSPLHF
cdr3_nt: TGTGCCAGCAGCCGCTTGGGGCGGTATAATTCACCCCTCCACTTT

j_call: TRBJ2-7
cdr3_length: 17
d_call: TRBD2
v_call: TRBV7-2
clone_size: few
cdr3_aa: CASSLVSASGRPYEQYF
cdr3_nt: TGTGCCAGCAGCTTAGTGTCGGCTAGCGGGAGGCCTTACGAGCAGTACTTC

j_call: TRBJ2-5
cdr3_length: 15
d_call: .
v_call: TRBV19
clone_size: .
cdr3_aa: CASSLVRGGEETQYF
cdr3_nt: TGTGCCAGTAGCCTTGTTCGTGGGGGCGAGGAGACCCAGTACTTC

j_call: TRBJ2-5
cdr3_length: 18
d_call: TRBD2
v_call: TRBV4-1
clone_size: .
cdr3_aa: CASSQRAGGLLRQETQYF
cdr3_nt: TGCGCCAGCAGCCAAAGAGCGGGAGGGCTGTTAAGGCAAGAGACCCAGTACTTC

j_call: TRBJ2-1
cdr3_length: 15
d_call: .
v_call: TRBV5-1
clone_size: .
cdr3_aa: CASRDVGGDYNEQFF
cdr3_nt: TGCGCCAGCAGGGACGTCGGGGGAGATTACAATGAGCAGTTCTTC

j_call: TRBJ2-7
cdr3_length: 13
d_call: .
v_call: TRBV6-1
clone_size: .
cdr3_aa: CASVTAVPYEQYF
cdr3_nt: TGTGCCAGCGTGACAGCAGTCCCCTACGAGCAGTACTTC

j_call: TRBJ2-7
cdr3_length: 12
d_call: .
v_call: TRBV11-2
clone_size: once
cdr3_aa: CASSSNSYEQYF
cdr3_nt: TGTGCCAGCAGCTCAAACTCCTACGAGCAGTACTTC

j_call: TRBJ2-1
cdr3_length: 14
d_call: .
v_call: TRBV28
clone_size: once
cdr3_aa: CASSPRAPYNEQFF
cdr3_nt: TGTGCCAGCAGTCCCAGGGCCCCCTACAATGAGCAGTTCTTC

j_call: TRBJ2-4
cdr3_length: 12
d_call: .
v_call: TRBV6-1
clone_size: .
cdr3_aa: CASDRAKNIQYF
cdr3_nt: TGTGCCAGCGACAGAGCCAAAAACATTCAGTACTTC

j_call: TRBJ1-2
cdr3_length: 14
d_call: .
v_call: TRBV18
clone_size: .
cdr3_aa: CASSPRRGMGGYTF
cdr3_nt: TGTGCCAGCTCACCACGCCGGGGTATGGGTGGCTACACCTTC

j_call: TRBJ2-4
cdr3_length: 13
d_call: TRBD1
v_call: TRBV7-9
clone_size: .
cdr3_aa: CASSLGQGNIQYF
cdr3_nt: TGTGCCAGCAGCTTAGGACAGGGCAACATTCAGTACTTC

j_call: TRBJ1-5
cdr3_length: 15
d_call: .
v_call: TRBV6-1
clone_size: .
cdr3_aa: CASSELTGENQPQHF
cdr3_nt: TGTGCCAGCAGTGAGTTGACAGGAGAAAATCAGCCCCAGCATTTT

j_call: TRBJ1-4
cdr3_length: 17
d_call: TRBD1
v_call: TRBV5-1
clone_size: .
cdr3_aa: CASSLLPGGGRNEKLFF
cdr3_nt: TGCGCCAGCAGCTTGTTGCCAGGGGGCGGGCGGAATGAAAAACTGTTTTTT

j_call: TRBJ1-4
cdr3_length: 15
d_call: TRBD1
v_call: TRBV6-5
clone_size: .
cdr3_aa: CASSYTDRGTQKLFF
cdr3_nt: TGTGCCAGCAGTTACACGGACAGGGGAACGCAAAAACTGTTTTTT

j_call: TRBJ2-4
cdr3_length: 12
d_call: TRBD2
v_call: TRBV2
clone_size: .
cdr3_aa: CASSDKRGGVYF
cdr3_nt: TGTGCCAGCAGTGATAAGCGGGGGGGCGTTTACTTC

j_call: TRBJ1-2
cdr3_length: 15
d_call: .
v_call: TRBV28
clone_size: .
cdr3_aa: CASSLFPSAVYGYTF
cdr3_nt: TGTGCCAGCAGTTTATTTCCTTCAGCGGTGTATGGCTACACCTTC

j_call: TRBJ2-7
cdr3_length: 15
d_call: TRBD2
v_call: TRBV28
clone_size: .
cdr3_aa: CASSLISGGAHEQYF
cdr3_nt: TGTGCCAGCAGTTTAATAAGCGGGGGGGCCCACGAGCAGTACTTC

j_call: TRBJ1-3
cdr3_length: 13
d_call: .
v_call: TRBV19
clone_size: .
cdr3_aa: CASLDSDPNTIYF
cdr3_nt: TGTGCCAGCCTGGACAGCGATCCAAACACCATATATTTT

j_call: TRBJ1-2
cdr3_length: 16
d_call: TRBD1
v_call: TRBV5-5
clone_size: few
cdr3_aa: CASSSTRQGPFYGYTF
cdr3_nt: TGTGCCAGCAGCTCTACCCGACAGGGGCCCTTTTATGGCTACACCTTC

j_call: TRBJ1-5
cdr3_length: 15
d_call: .
v_call: TRBV6-1
clone_size: .
cdr3_aa: CASHHLRDSNQPQHF
cdr3_nt: TGTGCCAGCCATCACCTCAGGGATAGCAATCAGCCCCAGCATTTT

j_call: TRBJ2-7
cdr3_length: 12
d_call: .
v_call: TRBV28
clone_size: .
cdr3_aa: CATADRLYEQYF
cdr3_nt: TGTGCCACCGCGGACAGACTCTACGAGCAGTACTTC

j_call: TRBJ1-2
cdr3_length: 14
d_call: .
v_call: TRBV27
clone_size: .
cdr3_aa: CASSSHPEVVVSTF
cdr3_nt: TGTGCCAGCAGTTCCCATCCGGAGGTAGTGGTGTCCACCTTC

j_call: TRBJ2-6
cdr3_length: 13
d_call: .
v_call: TRBV5-4
clone_size: .
cdr3_aa: CASRSSGANVLTF
cdr3_nt: TGTGCCAGCAGATCATCTGGGGCCAACGTCCTGACTTTC

j_call: TRBJ2-2
cdr3_length: 16
d_call: TRBD2
v_call: TRBV6-5
clone_size: .
cdr3_aa: CASSSVSGSSTGELFF
cdr3_nt: TGTGCCAGCAGTTCCGTCAGCGGGAGTAGCACCGGGGAGCTGTTTTTT

j_call: TRBJ2-5
cdr3_length: 16
d_call: TRBD2
v_call: TRBV27
clone_size: .
cdr3_aa: CASSLSTAGGKETQYF
cdr3_nt: TGTGCCAGCAGTTTATCAACAGCGGGGGGAAAAGAGACCCAGTACTTC

j_call: TRBJ2-7
cdr3_length: 14
d_call: .
v_call: TRBV27
clone_size: .
cdr3_aa: CARSRHLKSYEQYF
cdr3_nt: TGTGCCAGGTCGCGGCACCTAAAGTCCTACGAGCAGTACTTC

j_call: TRBJ2-4
cdr3_length: 15
d_call: TRBD1
v_call: TRBV2
clone_size: few
cdr3_aa: CASSSGTEFMNIQYF
cdr3_nt: TGTGCCAGCAGCTCCGGGACAGAATTTATGAACATTCAGTACTTC

j_call: TRBJ2-1
cdr3_length: 14
d_call: TRBD2
v_call: TRBV27
clone_size: .
cdr3_aa: CASSPGTSFHEQFF
cdr3_nt: TGTGCCAGCAGTCCCGGGACTAGTTTCCATGAGCAGTTCTTC

j_call: TRBJ2-1
cdr3_length: 16
d_call: .
v_call: TRBV7-9
clone_size: .
cdr3_aa: CASSPGPGRVANEQFF
cdr3_nt: TGTGCCAGCAGCCCAGGACCCGGCAGGGTGGCCAATGAGCAGTTCTTC

j_call: TRBJ2-7
cdr3_length: 14
d_call: .
v_call: TRBV6-5
clone_size: .
cdr3_aa: CASRSPGNPYEQYF
cdr3_nt: TGTGCCAGCAGATCGCCGGGAAATCCCTACGAGCAGTACTTC

j_call: TRBJ1-5
cdr3_length: 16
d_call: TRBD1
v_call: TRBV7-2
clone_size: few
cdr3_aa: CASSSTGGDSNQPQHF
cdr3_nt: TGTGCCAGCAGTTCTACAGGGGGAGATAGCAATCAGCCCCAGCATTTT

j_call: TRBJ1-5
cdr3_length: 12
d_call: .
v_call: TRBV28
clone_size: .
cdr3_aa: CASSFSDQPQHF
cdr3_nt: TGTGCCAGCAGTTTTAGCGATCAGCCCCAGCATTTT

j_call: TRBJ2-7
cdr3_length: 15
d_call: .
v_call: TRBV9
clone_size: .
cdr3_aa: CASSVGPGSVYEQYF
cdr3_nt: TGTGCCAGCAGCGTAGGTCCGGGATCAGTCTACGAGCAGTACTTC

j_call: TRBJ2-5
cdr3_length: 14
d_call: TRBD1
v_call: TRBV27
clone_size: .
cdr3_aa: CASSLRGPGETQYF
cdr3_nt: TGTGCCAGCAGTTTAAGGGGGCCCGGAGAGACCCAGTACTTC

j_call: TRBJ2-2
cdr3_length: 15
d_call: .
v_call: TRBV5-1
clone_size: .
cdr3_aa: CASSLLAVNAGELFF
cdr3_nt: TGCGCCAGCAGCTTATTAGCGGTGAATGCCGGGGAGCTGTTTTTT

j_call: TRBJ2-7
cdr3_length: 14
d_call: TRBD1
v_call: TRBV25-1
clone_size: once
cdr3_aa: CASSKGQVYYEQYF
cdr3_nt: TGTGCCAGCAGTAAAGGACAGGTATACTACGAGCAGTACTTC

j_call: TRBJ2-7
cdr3_length: 16
d_call: TRBD2
v_call: TRBV19
clone_size: .
cdr3_aa: CASSVSLAGARYEQYF
cdr3_nt: TGTGCCAGTAGCGTCTCTCTAGCGGGGGCCCGTTACGAGCAGTACTTC

j_call: TRBJ1-2
cdr3_length: 12
d_call: TRBD1
v_call: TRBV4-3
clone_size: .
cdr3_aa: CASSPGGYGYTF
cdr3_nt: TGCGCCAGCAGCCCAGGGGGGTATGGCTACACCTTC

j_call: TRBJ1-1
cdr3_length: 13
d_call: .
v_call: TRBV2
clone_size: .
cdr3_aa: CASRTDSNTEAFF
cdr3_nt: TGTGCCAGCAGGACCGACTCGAACACTGAAGCTTTCTTT